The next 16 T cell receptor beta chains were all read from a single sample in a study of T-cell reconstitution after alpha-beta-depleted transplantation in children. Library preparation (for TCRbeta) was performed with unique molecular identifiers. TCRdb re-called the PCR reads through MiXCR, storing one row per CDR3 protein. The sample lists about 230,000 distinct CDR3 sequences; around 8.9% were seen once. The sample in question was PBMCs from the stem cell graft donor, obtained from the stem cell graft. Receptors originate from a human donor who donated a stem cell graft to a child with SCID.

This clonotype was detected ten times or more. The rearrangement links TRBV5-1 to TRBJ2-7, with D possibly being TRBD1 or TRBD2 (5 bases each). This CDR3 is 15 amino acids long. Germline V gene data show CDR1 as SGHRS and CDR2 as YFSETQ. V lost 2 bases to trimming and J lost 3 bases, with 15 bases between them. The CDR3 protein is CASSFERDHYYEQYF. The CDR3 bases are TGCGCCAGCAGCTTTGAACGGGACCATTACTACGAGCAGTACTTC.

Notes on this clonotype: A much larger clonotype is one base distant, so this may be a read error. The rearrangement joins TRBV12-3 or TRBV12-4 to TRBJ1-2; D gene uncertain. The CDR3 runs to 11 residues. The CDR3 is CASSQDYGDTF. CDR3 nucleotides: TGTGCCAGCAGTCAGGACTATGGCGACACCTTC.

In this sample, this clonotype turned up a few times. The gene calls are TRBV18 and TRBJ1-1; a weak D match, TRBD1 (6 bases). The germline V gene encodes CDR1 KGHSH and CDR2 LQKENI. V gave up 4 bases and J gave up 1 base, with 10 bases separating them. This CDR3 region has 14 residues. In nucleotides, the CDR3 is TGTGCCAGCTCACTCAGACAGGAGAACACTGAAGCTTTCTTT. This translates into CASSLRQENTEAFF.

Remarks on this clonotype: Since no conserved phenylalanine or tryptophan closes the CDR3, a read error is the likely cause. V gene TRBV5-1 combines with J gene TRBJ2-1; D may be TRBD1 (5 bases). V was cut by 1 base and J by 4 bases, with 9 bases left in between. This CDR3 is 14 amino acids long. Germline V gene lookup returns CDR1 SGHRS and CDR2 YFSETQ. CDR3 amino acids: CASSLRQGYNEQFL. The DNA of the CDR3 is TGCGCCAGCAGCTTGCGTCAGGGATACAATGAGCAGTTCTTG.

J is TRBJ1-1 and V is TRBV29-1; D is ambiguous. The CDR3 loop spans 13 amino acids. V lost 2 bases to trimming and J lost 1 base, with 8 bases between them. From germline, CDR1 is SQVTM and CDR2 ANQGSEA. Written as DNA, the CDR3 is TGCAGCGTTGAACCGGCGGGGAACACTGAAGCTTTCTTT. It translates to CSVEPAGNTEAFF.

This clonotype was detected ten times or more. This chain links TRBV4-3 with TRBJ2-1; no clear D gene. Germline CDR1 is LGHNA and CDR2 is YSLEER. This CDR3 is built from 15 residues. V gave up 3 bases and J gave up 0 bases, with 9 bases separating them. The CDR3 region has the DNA TGCGCCAGCAGCCACACCACCAGCTCCTACAATGAGCAGTTCTTC. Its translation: CASSHTTSSYNEQFF.

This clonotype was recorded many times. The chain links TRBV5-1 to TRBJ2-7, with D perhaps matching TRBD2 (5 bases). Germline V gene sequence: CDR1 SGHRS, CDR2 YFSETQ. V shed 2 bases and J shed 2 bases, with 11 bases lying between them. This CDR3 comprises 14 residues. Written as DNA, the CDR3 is TGCGCCAGCAGCTTCTCGGACGGGACCTACGAGCAGTACTTC. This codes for CASSFSDGTYEQYF.

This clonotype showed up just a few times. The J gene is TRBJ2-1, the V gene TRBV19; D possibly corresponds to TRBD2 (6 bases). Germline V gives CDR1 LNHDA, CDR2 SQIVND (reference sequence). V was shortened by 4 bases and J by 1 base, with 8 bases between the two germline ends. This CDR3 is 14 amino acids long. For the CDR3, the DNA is TGTGCCAGTAGTAGGGAGGCATCCTACAATGAGCAGTTCTTC. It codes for CASSREASYNEQFF.

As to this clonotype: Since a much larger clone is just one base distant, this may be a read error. The DNA for the CDR3 is TGTGCCAGAAGCCTACTCAAGAATGAGCAGTTCTTC. Its translation: CARSLLKNEQFF. This rearrangement joins TRBV7-9 to TRBJ2-1; no definite D call. V lost 9 bases to trimming and J lost 7 bases, with 13 bases between them. Germline V gene data show CDR1 as SEHNR and CDR2 as FQNEAQ (reference sequence). The length of the CDR3 is 12 residues.

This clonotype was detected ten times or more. Here the CDR3 reads CASSFSQGSGNTIYF. CDR3 DNA sequence: TGTGCCAGCAGTTTCAGCCAGGGATCAGGAAACACCATATATTTT. The J gene is TRBJ1-3, the V gene TRBV12-3 or TRBV12-4, with D possibly being TRBD1 (5 bases). This CDR3 is 15 amino acids long. Trimming took 3 bases from V and 4 from J, leaving 13 bases between them.

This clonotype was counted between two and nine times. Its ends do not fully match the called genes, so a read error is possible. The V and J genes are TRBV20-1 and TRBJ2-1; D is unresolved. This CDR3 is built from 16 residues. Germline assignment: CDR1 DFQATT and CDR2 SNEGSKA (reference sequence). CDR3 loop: CCARARQPNSYNEQFF. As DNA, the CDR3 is TGCTGTGCTAGAGCTCGGCAGCCAAACTCCTACAATGAGCAGTTCTTC.

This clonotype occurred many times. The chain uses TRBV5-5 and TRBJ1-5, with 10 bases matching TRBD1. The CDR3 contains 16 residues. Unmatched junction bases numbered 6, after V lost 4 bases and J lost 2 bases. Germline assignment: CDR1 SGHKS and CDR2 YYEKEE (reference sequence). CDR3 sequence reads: CASSPYGTGGNQPQHF. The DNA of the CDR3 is TGTGCCAGCAGCCCCTACGGGACAGGGGGCAATCAGCCCCAGCATTTT.

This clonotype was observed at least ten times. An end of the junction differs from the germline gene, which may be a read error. CDR3: CASTLNRDSFYNSPLHF. The CDR3 DNA follows: TGTGCCAGCACCTTGAACCGTGACAGTTTCTATAATTCACCCCTCCACTTT. The rearrangement joins TRBV5-5 to TRBJ1-6, with D possibly matching TRBD1 (5 bases). This CDR3 has 17 residues. CDR1 is SGHKS and CDR2 is YYEKEE in the germline V gene (reference sequence).

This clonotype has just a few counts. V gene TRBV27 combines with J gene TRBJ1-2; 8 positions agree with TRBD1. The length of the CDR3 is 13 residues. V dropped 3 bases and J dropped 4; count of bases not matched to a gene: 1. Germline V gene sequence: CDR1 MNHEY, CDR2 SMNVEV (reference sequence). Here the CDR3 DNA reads TGTGCCAGCAGTTTCGGACAGGGCTATGGCTACACCTTC. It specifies CASSFGQGYGYTF.

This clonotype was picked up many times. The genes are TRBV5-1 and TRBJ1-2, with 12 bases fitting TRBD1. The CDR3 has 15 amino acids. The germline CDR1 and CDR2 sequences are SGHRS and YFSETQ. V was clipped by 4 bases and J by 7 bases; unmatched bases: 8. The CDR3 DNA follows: TGCGCCAGCAGCGGTCCGGGACAGGGGGCGCTTGGCTACACCTTC. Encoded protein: CASSGPGQGALGYTF. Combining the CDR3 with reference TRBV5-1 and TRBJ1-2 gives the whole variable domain KAGVTQTPRYLIKTRGQQVTLSCSPISGHRSVSWYQQTPGQGLQFLFEYFSETQRNKGNFPGRFSGRQFSNSRSEMNVSTLELGDSALYLCASSGPGQGALGYTFGSGTRLTVV.

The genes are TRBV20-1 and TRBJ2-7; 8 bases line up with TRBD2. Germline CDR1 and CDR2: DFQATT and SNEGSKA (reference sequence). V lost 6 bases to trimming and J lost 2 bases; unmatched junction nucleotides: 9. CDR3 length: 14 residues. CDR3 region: CSALIAGSTYEQYF. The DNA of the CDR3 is TGCAGTGCCCTTATAGCGGGGTCTACCTACGAGCAGTACTTC.